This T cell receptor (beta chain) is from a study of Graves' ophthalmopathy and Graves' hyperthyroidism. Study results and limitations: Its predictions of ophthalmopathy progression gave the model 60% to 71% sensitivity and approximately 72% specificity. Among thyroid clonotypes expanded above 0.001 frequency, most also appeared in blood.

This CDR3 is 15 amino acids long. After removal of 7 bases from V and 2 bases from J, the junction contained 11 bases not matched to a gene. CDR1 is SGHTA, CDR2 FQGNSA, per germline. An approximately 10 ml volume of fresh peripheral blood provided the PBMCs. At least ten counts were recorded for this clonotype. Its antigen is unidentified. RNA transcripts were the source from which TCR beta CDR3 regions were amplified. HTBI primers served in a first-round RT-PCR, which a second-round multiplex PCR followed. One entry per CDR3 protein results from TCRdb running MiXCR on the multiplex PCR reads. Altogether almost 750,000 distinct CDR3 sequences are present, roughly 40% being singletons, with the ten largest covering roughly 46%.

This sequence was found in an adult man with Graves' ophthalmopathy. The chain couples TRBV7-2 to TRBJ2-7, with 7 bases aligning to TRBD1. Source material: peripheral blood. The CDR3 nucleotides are TGTGCCAGCAACTTCGACCGGGACAGAGCCTACGAGCAGTACTTC. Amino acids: CASNFDRDRAYEQYF.